The clone carrying this T cell receptor beta chain was seen a handful of times. The sample comes from a study of T cell clonality in common variable immunodeficiency. Measured with immunoSEQ multiplex PCR; TCRdb has only the in-frame clones, and not every one. This repertoire lists about 29,000 clones without singletons; about 4.5% sits in the top ten. Sequencing input: peripheral blood mononuclear cells. This sequence originates from a person aged 18-70 years in good health.

This CDR3 reads CASSGQGGATEAFF. The CDR3 bases that were read are TGTGCCAGCAGTGGACAGGGAGGTGCCACTGAA. This chain connects TRBV2 to TRBJ1-1, with 7 bases that match TRBD1. The CDR3 is cut off 3 residues early in the read; its end comes from the germline J gene. The CDR3 runs 14 residues. Trimming took 4 bases from V and 4 from J; bases not matched to a gene: 6. Germline loops: CDR1 SNHLY, CDR2 FYNNEI.